A selection of T cell receptor beta chains follows, all from one sample in a study of cytomegalovirus exposure and HLA in healthy donors. Using immunoSEQ multiplex PCR, the repertoire was profiled, and TCRdb retains in-frame clones only, with some absent. The sample records about 190,000 clones, over 65% being singletons. The specimen was PBMCs. Receptors were obtained from a woman in her forties or fifties in good health and CMV-seropositive. Both conserved end residues are part of each CDR3. A D gene is named only where the DNA matches it firmly. Expanded clones get a size class; other rows say once, few or many, or leave the size out.

d_gene | j_gene | v_gene | abundance | CDR3nt | CDR3aa
. | TRBJ2-2 | TRBV5-4 | few | TGTGCCAGCAGCGTGGACAGCAAAGACACCGGGGAGCTGTTTTTT | CASSVDSKDTGELFF
TRBD1 | TRBJ2-5 | TRBV5-1 | . | TGCGCCAGCAGCGAACCGGGACAGCAAGAGACCCAGTACTTC | CASSEPGQQETQYF
. | TRBJ1-5 | TRBV18 | . | TGTGCCAGCTCAAGCGGGCCCCGGGCCCAGCCCCAGCATTTT | CASSSGPRAQPQHF
. | TRBJ1-2 | TRBV28 | . | TGTGCCAGCAGGGGGACAAAGGTCTATGGCTACACCTTC | CASRGTKVYGYTF
. | TRBJ2-3 | TRBV5-1 | few | TGCGCCAGCAGAAAAGGGGAAACACACACAGATACGCAGTATTTT | CASRKGETHTDTQYF
TRBD1 | TRBJ1-5 | TRBV19 | . | TGTGCCAGTAGTCAGGGGGCGCTTGGAAATCAGCCCCAGCATTTT | CASSQGALGNQPQHF
. | TRBJ2-1 | TRBV21-1 | once | TGTGCCAGCAGCACCAGAACTAGCGGGGGGATCTACAATGAGCAGTTCTTC | CASSTRTSGGIYNEQFF
. | TRBJ1-2 | TRBV12-2 | . | TGTGCAAGTCGCTTAGATGACAGGGCACTTAGCGGCTACACCTTC | CASRLDDRALSGYTF
. | TRBJ1-6 | TRBV7-8 | . | TGTGCCAGCAGCTTGGGCTCCAAATCACCCCTCCACTTT | CASSLGSKSPLHF
TRBD1 | TRBJ2-4 | TRBV6-5 | . | TGTGCCAGTGTGGGACAGGGAAACATTCAGTACTTC | CASVGQGNIQYF
TRBD2 | TRBJ2-2 | TRBV4-3 | . | TGCGCCAGCAGCCAGGTATTCCTAGCGGGTCGCACCGGGGAGCTGTTTTTT | CASSQVFLAGRTGELFF
TRBD1 | TRBJ2-7 | TRBV6-6 | . | TGTGCCAGCAGGTACCGGGACAGGGGGATTTACGAGCAGTACTTC | CASRYRDRGIYEQYF
. | TRBJ1-5 | TRBV7-9 | . | TGTGCCAGCAGCTTAGACGGGGTGAATCAGCCCCAGCATTTT | CASSLDGVNQPQHF
TRBD2 | TRBJ2-4 | TRBV5-1 | . | TGCGCCAGCAGCTATTACCAGACTAGCGGGGGGGCACGTAACATTCAGTACTTC | CASSYYQTSGGARNIQYF
. | TRBJ2-7 | TRBV6-1 | once | TGTGCCAGCAGCACTCGGGGAGTGCAGTACTTC | CASSTRGVQYF
TRBD1 | TRBJ2-2 | TRBV30 | few | TGTGCCTGGAGTAAGCCCCCCGACAGGGAGAGCACCGGGGAGCTGTTTTTT | CAWSKPPDRESTGELFF
. | TRBJ1-2 | TRBV5-4 | . | TGTGCCAGCAGCTTGGTAGGGTCGGGAGTTTGGGGCTACACCTTC | CASSLVGSGVWGYTF
TRBD2 | TRBJ2-7 | TRBV5-1 | once | TGCGCCAGCAGTGGGACTAGCGGGGGGGCCCCATCCTACGAGCAGTACTTC | CASSGTSGGAPSYEQYF
TRBD2 | TRBJ2-3 | TRBV7-3 | . | TGTGCCAGCAGTTTAACGGGGGGTACGCAGTATTTT | CASSLTGGTQYF
TRBD1 | TRBJ2-2 | TRBV27 | once | TGTGCCAGCAGTTTGAGAACAGGGGGCATATTAACAGAGGTCACCGGGGAGCTGTTTTTT | CASSLRTGGILTEVTGELFF
. | TRBJ2-5 | TRBV4-3 | . | TGCGCCAGCAGCCAAGAAGGGGGTAGAATGGAGACCCAGTACTTC | CASSQEGGRMETQYF
TRBD1 | TRBJ1-6 | TRBV5-6 | . | TGTGCCAGCAGCTTGTCTAGGTCCCGGGACAGGGGCCCTAATTCACCCCTCCACTTT | CASSLSRSRDRGPNSPLHF
TRBD1 | TRBJ1-2 | TRBV6-5 | once | TGTGCCAGCAGTTACGCCCGGGACAGGAACTATGGCTACACCTTC | CASSYARDRNYGYTF
. | TRBJ2-5 | TRBV9 | once | TGTGCCAGCAGCGTCTGGGGCATACAAGAGACCCAGTACTTC | CASSVWGIQETQYF
TRBD1 | TRBJ1-6 | TRBV7-9 | . | TGTGCCAGCAGCGACAGGGGGATGGCCCCCCTCCACTTT | CASSDRGMAPLHF
. | TRBJ1-3 | TRBV7-9 | once | TGTTCCAGCATCCCCGGAGCGGACACCATATATTTT | CSSIPGADTIYF
TRBD1 | TRBJ2-7 | TRBV5-4 | . | TGTGCCAGCAGCTTGGCCTACAGGGGGCGTTACGAGCAGTACTTC | CASSLAYRGRYEQYF
TRBD2 | TRBJ2-2 | TRBV9 | . | TGTGCCAGCAGCGTAGGACGAGCGGGAGTAGCGAACACCGGGGAGCTGTTTTTT | CASSVGRAGVANTGELFF
TRBD1 | TRBJ2-2 | TRBV6-5 | . | TGTGCCAGCAGGGGGACAGCGAACACCGGGGAGCTGTTTTTT | CASRGTANTGELFF
. | TRBJ1-4 | TRBV6-5 | . | TGTGCCAGCAGGAAAGGGGTCCTAGGCGAAAAACTGTTTTTT | CASRKGVLGEKLFF
. | TRBJ1-5 | TRBV27 | . | TGTGCCAGCAGTTTTGGGGGGAAAGGCAATCAGCCCCAGCATTTT | CASSFGGKGNQPQHF
. | TRBJ1-1 | TRBV4-3 | . | TGCGCCAGCAGCCTCGTGGGCCCGAACACTGAAGCTTTCTTT | CASSLVGPNTEAFF
. | TRBJ2-5 | TRBV29-1 | . | TGCAGCCATGTACAGTACCAAGAGACCCAGTACTTC | CSHVQYQETQYF
. | TRBJ2-7 | TRBV6-5 | . | TGTGCCAGCAGTTTTGACATTACCCCCACCTACGAGCAGTACTTC | CASSFDITPTYEQYF
TRBD1 | TRBJ1-2 | TRBV2 | . | TGTGCCAGCAGAAAAGACCAGGGGGAAGGCTATGGCTACACCTTC | CASRKDQGEGYGYTF
. | TRBJ1-6 | TRBV6-1 | . | TGTGCCAGCAATGGCTGGGGGGATTCACCCCTCCACTTT | CASNGWGDSPLHF